The T cell receptor beta chain under discussion was sequenced for a study of somatic mutations in cytotoxic T cells in rheumatoid arthritis. On the study more broadly: Peripheral blood samples of about 32 ml EDTA were taken from patients directly after diagnosis and before treatment. Flow sorting of some V beta antibody-stained T cells reached nearly 100% purity, with V beta1+ cells also TCRB-sequenced.

The CDR3 has 17 residues. CDR1 is SGHNT and CDR2 is YYREEE in the germline V gene (reference sequence). Trimming took 0 bases from V and 5 from J, leaving 17 bases between them. Study-level findings and limits: More than 20% of CD8+ cells belonged to the largest clone in 8 of 65 patients. Rheumatoid arthritis patients were compared with age-matched healthy controls, and their CD8+ T-cell clonality did not differ significantly.

Sequencing was performed with immunoSEQ multiplex PCR; in TCRdb, only in-frame clones are kept and a portion is missing. The table lists some 16,000 clones, roughly four fifths of them singletons, with over 15% in the top ten. On this clone itself: The antigen is unknown.

The chain joins TRBV5-4 to TRBJ2-2, with a tentative D call TRBD1 (6 bases). The sequenced material came from CD8+ T cells sorted from blood. The sequence was obtained from a woman aged 50 to 60 with rheumatoid arthritis. DNA of the CDR3: TGTGCCAGCAGCTTGGCCTCCGACAGGCTGTTTACCGGGGAGCTGTTTTTT. Residues: CASSLASDRLFTGELFF. Together with reference TRBV5-4 and TRBJ2-2, the CDR3 gives the full variable domain: ETGVTQSPTHLIKTRGQQVTLRCSSQSGHNTVSWYQQALGQGPQFIFQYYREEENGRGNFPPRFSGLQFPNYSSELNVNALELDDSALYLCASSLASDRLFTGELFFGEGSRLTVL.